A selection of T cell receptor beta chains follows, all from one sample in a study of cytomegalovirus exposure and HLA in healthy donors. The data were produced by immunoSEQ multiplex PCR, yet TCRdb's version contains in-frame clones alone and is incomplete. Among 200,000 or so clones listed, roughly 80% were seen once. The sequencing input was PBMCs. These receptors originate from a male donor in good health and CMV-seropositive. The CDR3 runs from the conserved cysteine through the conserved F or W. A D gene is named only where the DNA matches it firmly. A clone size is listed for some rows: how often the clone was seen (once, few, many), or a class if it is expanded.

j_gene	d_gene	abundance	v_gene	CDR3nt	CDR3aa
TRBJ2-1	TRBD1	.	TRBV9	TGTGCCAGCAGCGCATTGACAGGGTACAATGAGCAGTTCTTC	CASSALTGYNEQFF
TRBJ1-3	.	.	TRBV10-3	TGTGCCATCATGGAGGTTACTCCTGGAAACACCATATATTTT	CAIMEVTPGNTIYF
TRBJ1-6	.	.	TRBV5-6	TGTGCCAGCAGCTTGTGGGAGGATTCACCCCTCCACTTT	CASSLWEDSPLHF
TRBJ1-1	.	.	TRBV29-1	TGCAGCGTCTCCCCTGAAGCTTTCTTT	CSVSPEAFF
TRBJ1-3	TRBD1	.	TRBV4-2	TGTGCCAGCAGCCAACATCAGGGGGCGGAGGGAAACACCATATATTTT	CASSQHQGAEGNTIYF
TRBJ2-4	TRBD1	.	TRBV5-1	TGCGCCAGCAGCTTGCCAGGGGGAAACATTCAGTACTTC	CASSLPGGNIQYF
TRBJ1-2	TRBD1	.	TRBV11-2	TGTGCCAGCAGCTTCGCGGGGACAGGGGACTATGGCTACACCTTC	CASSFAGTGDYGYTF
TRBJ2-3	.	.	TRBV5-1	TGCGCCAGCAGTGGGGAGGTAGGCACAGATACGCAGTATTTT	CASSGEVGTDTQYF
TRBJ2-3	.	.	TRBV2	TGTGCCAGCAGTGACACCGCGGGGGCCGCGGCTGATACGCAGTATTTT	CASSDTAGAAADTQYF
TRBJ2-1	.	.	TRBV4-2	TGTGCCAGCAGCCAAGTGACAGGCTACAGTGAGCAGTTCTTC	CASSQVTGYSEQFF
TRBJ2-1	TRBD2	.	TRBV5-4	TGTGCCAGCAGCTTGGGAGCGGGAGCATCCTACAATGAGCAGTTCTTC	CASSLGAGASYNEQFF
TRBJ2-7	TRBD2	.	TRBV6-1	TGTGCCAGCGGACTAGCGGGTTTCCCCTACGAGCAGTACTTC	CASGLAGFPYEQYF
TRBJ1-1	TRBD1	.	TRBV6-7	TGTGCCAGCAGTAGACAGGGTAGGGACACTGAAGCTTTCTTT	CASSRQGRDTEAFF
TRBJ1-2	.	.	TRBV5-1	TGCGCCAGCAGCGTACAAGCAGGAGGCTACACCTTC	CASSVQAGGYTF
TRBJ2-6	TRBD2	.	TRBV25-1	TGTGCCAGCAGGGGGGGGTTCTCTGGGGCCAACGTCCTGACTTTC	CASRGGFSGANVLTF
TRBJ2-2	TRBD2	.	TRBV11-1	TGTGCCAGCACCACTCTGCGGTCTAGCGGACTCACCGGGGAGCTGTTTTTT	CASTTLRSSGLTGELFF
TRBJ2-3	.	.	TRBV7-3	TGTGCCAGCAGCCTACTGGCGGCAGATACGCAGTATTTT	CASSLLAADTQYF
TRBJ2-6	.	.	TRBV7-3	TGTGCCAGCAGCTTACCTAAGCCCGGACAGTTTGCTGGGGCCAACGTCCTGACTTTC	CASSLPKPGQFAGANVLTF
TRBJ2-7	TRBD2	.	TRBV7-9	TGTGCCAGCAGCTCCGGGACTAGCGACTACGAGCAGTACTTC	CASSSGTSDYEQYF
TRBJ1-1	TRBD1	.	TRBV25-1	TGTGCCAGCAGTGGCGCCGGACAGGGGGACACTGAAGCTTTCTTT	CASSGAGQGDTEAFF
TRBJ2-3	TRBD1	.	TRBV7-9	TGTGCCAGCAGCTTAGGATTAGGCGGGACAGGGGAATTGGATACGCAGTATTTT	CASSLGLGGTGELDTQYF
TRBJ2-5	TRBD2	.	TRBV4-1	TGCGCCAGCAGCCAGACGGGACTAGCGGGGGGGCAAAAGACCCAGTACTTC	CASSQTGLAGGQKTQYF
TRBJ2-1	.	.	TRBV5-6	TGTGCCAGCAGCTTATTCGGGGATACCTACAATGAGCAGTTCTTC	CASSLFGDTYNEQFF
TRBJ2-2	.	.	TRBV4-1	TGCGCCAGCAGCCAAGGCGGGCACACCGGGGAGCTGTTTTTT	CASSQGGHTGELFF
TRBJ2-3	.	.	TRBV11-1	TGTGCCAGCGTTACGCCGGGGACAGATACGCAGTATTTT	CASVTPGTDTQYF
TRBJ1-1	TRBD1	.	TRBV7-8	TGTGCCAGCAGCCTTGGACAGGTTAAAAACACTGAAGCTTTCTTT	CASSLGQVKNTEAFF
TRBJ1-1	.	.	TRBV11-2	TGTGCCAGCAGCTGGGCTTACACTGAAGCTTTCTTT	CASSWAYTEAFF
TRBJ2-3	TRBD2	.	TRBV9	TGTGCCAGCAGCGCGGACGGGACTACGACAGATACGCAGTATTTT	CASSADGTTTDTQYF
TRBJ2-2	.	.	TRBV6-4	TGTGCCAGCAGTCGGCAGGGGAACACCGGGGAGCTGTTTTTT	CASSRQGNTGELFF
TRBJ2-2	TRBD2	.	TRBV5-4	TGTGCCAGCAGCCTGCTAGCGGGGATGAACACCGGGGAGCTGTTTTTT	CASSLLAGMNTGELFF
TRBJ2-1	TRBD1	.	TRBV7-6	TGTGCCAGTATTCTGGGGACAGGGAGGAATGAGCAGTTCTTC	CASILGTGRNEQFF
TRBJ1-1	.	.	TRBV7-2	TGTGCCAGCCGCACCGGGGAGAACACTGAAGCTTTCTTT	CASRTGENTEAFF
TRBJ1-2	.	.	TRBV6-5	TGTGCCAGCAGTTTCTCGGACAGACGCCATTATGGCTACACCTTC	CASSFSDRRHYGYTF
TRBJ2-7	.	.	TRBV19	TGTGCCAGTAATGTGGAGGGAAGGGGAAACGAGCAGTACTTC	CASNVEGRGNEQYF
TRBJ2-4	.	.	TRBV11-2	TGTGCCAGCAGCTTCGAGGTTAAAAACATTCAGTACTTC	CASSFEVKNIQYF
TRBJ1-4	.	.	TRBV7-8	TGTGCCAGCAGCTTAGGCGCGAGGGAAAAACTGTTTTTT	CASSLGAREKLFF
TRBJ2-7	.	.	TRBV6-5	TGTGCCAGCAGTTATACCTCGCGGGGGCATATGGGCGAGCAGTACTTC	CASSYTSRGHMGEQYF
TRBJ2-3	TRBD1	.	TRBV5-4	TGTGCCAGCAGCACCGGACAGGCGGATACGCAGTATTTT	CASSTGQADTQYF
TRBJ1-6	.	.	TRBV5-4	TGTGCCAGCAGCCGACGGACAGAGAGGTCCTATAATTCACCCCTCCACTTT	CASSRRTERSYNSPLHF
TRBJ2-3	TRBD2	.	TRBV9	TGTGCCAGCAGCGGAGGGGGTAGCGGGGACTCAACCACAGATACGCAGTATTTT	CASSGGGSGDSTTDTQYF
TRBJ2-3	TRBD2	few	TRBV4-2	TGTGCCAGCAGCCAAGAAGTGCTAGCGGGTAACACAGATACGCAGTATTTT	CASSQEVLAGNTDTQYF
TRBJ2-1	.	.	TRBV7-9	TGTGCCAGCAGCTTAGATTACTCCTACAATGAGCAGTTCTTC	CASSLDYSYNEQFF
TRBJ1-2	TRBD1	.	TRBV6-1	TGTGCCAGCAGGGAGTTACAGGGGACCTATGGCTACACCTTC	CASRELQGTYGYTF
TRBJ1-1	TRBD1	.	TRBV4-1	TGCGCCAGCAGCCCTCATGACAGGGCGTCTGAAGCTTTCTTT	CASSPHDRASEAFF
TRBJ2-5	TRBD1	few	TRBV7-8	TGTGCCAGCAGCTTAGCCGGGACAGCCTGGAGCCAGTACTTC	CASSLAGTAWSQYF
TRBJ1-1	.	once	TRBV27	TGTGCCAGCAAAAGGACAGAGCAAGGTAATAGGAGGTGGAACACTGAAGCTTTCTTT	CASKRTEQGNRRWNTEAFF
TRBJ2-7	.	.	TRBV10-3	TGTGCCTCCCGGACTGGGTACGAGCAGTACTTC	CASRTGYEQYF
TRBJ2-7	TRBD2	.	TRBV19	TGTGCCAGTACCCCCGGTCTACGCCTCGCTAGCGGGATTCCGAAACCCTCCTACGAGCAGTACTTC	CASTPGLRLASGIPKPSYEQYF
TRBJ1-5	TRBD1	few	TRBV7-2	TGTGCCAGCAGCCCCGTACAGGGGGGATATAGCAATCAGCCCCAGCATTTT	CASSPVQGGYSNQPQHF
TRBJ2-7	.	.	TRBV7-2	TGTGCCAGCAGCTTATATGCGAGCTCCTACGAGCAGTACTTC	CASSLYASSYEQYF
TRBJ2-6	TRBD1	.	TRBV23-1	TGCGCCAGCAGTCTAAGAGGACAGGGTTCCGGGGCCAACGTCCTGACTTTC	CASSLRGQGSGANVLTF
TRBJ1-6	.	.	TRBV7-2	TGTGCCAGCAGCTTAGGGTCAGGTTCTAATTCACCCCTCCACTTT	CASSLGSGSNSPLHF
TRBJ2-7	TRBD1	.	TRBV5-1	TGCGCCAGCAGCTTGCCCAGACAGGGTCACGAGCAGTACTTC	CASSLPRQGHEQYF